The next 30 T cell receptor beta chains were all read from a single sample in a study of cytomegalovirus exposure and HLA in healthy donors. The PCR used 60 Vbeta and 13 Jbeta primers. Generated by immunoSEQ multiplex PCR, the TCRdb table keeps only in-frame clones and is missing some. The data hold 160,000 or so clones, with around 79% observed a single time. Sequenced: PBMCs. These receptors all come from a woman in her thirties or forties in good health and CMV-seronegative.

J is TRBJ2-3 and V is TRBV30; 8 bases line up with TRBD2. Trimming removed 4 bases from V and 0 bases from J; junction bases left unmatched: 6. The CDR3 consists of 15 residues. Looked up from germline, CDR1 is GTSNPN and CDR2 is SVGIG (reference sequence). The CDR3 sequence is CAWKGLAPSTDTQYF. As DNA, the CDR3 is TGTGCCTGGAAAGGACTAGCCCCGAGCACAGATACGCAGTATTTT.

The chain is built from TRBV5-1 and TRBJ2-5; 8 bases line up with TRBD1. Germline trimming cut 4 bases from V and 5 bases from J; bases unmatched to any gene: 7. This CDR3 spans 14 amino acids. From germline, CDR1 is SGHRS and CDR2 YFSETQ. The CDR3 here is CASSARTGYETQYF. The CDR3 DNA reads TGCGCCAGCAGCGCACGGACAGGGTATGAGACCCAGTACTTC.

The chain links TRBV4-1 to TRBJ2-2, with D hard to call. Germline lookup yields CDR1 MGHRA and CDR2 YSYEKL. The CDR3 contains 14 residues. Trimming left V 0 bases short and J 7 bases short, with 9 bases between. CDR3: CASSQDPQIGELFF. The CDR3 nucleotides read TGCGCCAGCAGCCAAGACCCCCAAATCGGGGAGCTGTTTTTT.

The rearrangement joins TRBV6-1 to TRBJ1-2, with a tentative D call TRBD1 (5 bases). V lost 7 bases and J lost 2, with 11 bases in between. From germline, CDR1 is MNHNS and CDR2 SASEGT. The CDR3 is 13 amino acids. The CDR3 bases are TGTGCCAGCATTCTGACAGAGAACTATGGCTACACCTTC. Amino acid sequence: CASILTENYGYTF.

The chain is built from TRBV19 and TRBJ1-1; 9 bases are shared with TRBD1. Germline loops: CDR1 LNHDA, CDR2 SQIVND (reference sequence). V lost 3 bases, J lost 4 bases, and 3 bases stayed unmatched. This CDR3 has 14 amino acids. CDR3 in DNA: TGTGCCAGTAGTATCAACAGGGGGCCCACTGAAGCTTTCTTT. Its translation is CASSINRGPTEAFF. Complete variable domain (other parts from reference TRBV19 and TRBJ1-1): DGGITQSPKYLFRKEGQNVTLSCEQNLNHDAMYWYRQDPGQGLRLIYYSQIVNDFQKGDIAEGYSVSREKKESFPLTVTSAQKNPTAFYLCASSINRGPTEAFFGQGTRLTVV.

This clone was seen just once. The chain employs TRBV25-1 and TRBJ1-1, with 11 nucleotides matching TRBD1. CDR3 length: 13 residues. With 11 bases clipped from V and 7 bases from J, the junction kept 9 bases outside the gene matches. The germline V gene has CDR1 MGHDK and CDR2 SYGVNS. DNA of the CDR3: TGTGCCTCCCGGGACAGGGGGATATGTGAAGCTTTCTTT. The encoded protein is CASRDRGICEAFF.

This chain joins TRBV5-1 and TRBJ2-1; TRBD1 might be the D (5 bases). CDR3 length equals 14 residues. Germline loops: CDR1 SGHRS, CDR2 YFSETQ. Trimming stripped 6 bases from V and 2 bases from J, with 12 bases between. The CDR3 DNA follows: TGCGCCAGCAAAGGAGCAGGGACCTACAATGAGCAGTTCTTC. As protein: CASKGAGTYNEQFF. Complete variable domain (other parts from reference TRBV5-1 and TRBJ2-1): KAGVTQTPRYLIKTRGQQVTLSCSPISGHRSVSWYQQTPGQGLQFLFEYFSETQRNKGNFPGRFSGRQFSNSRSEMNVSTLELGDSALYLCASKGAGTYNEQFFGPGTRLTVL.

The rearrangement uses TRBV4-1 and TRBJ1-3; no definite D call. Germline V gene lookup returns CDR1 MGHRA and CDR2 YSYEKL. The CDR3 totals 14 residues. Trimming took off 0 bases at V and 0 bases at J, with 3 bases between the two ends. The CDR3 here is CASSQEASGNTIYF. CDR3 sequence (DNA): TGCGCCAGCAGCCAAGAAGCCTCTGGAAACACCATATATTTT.

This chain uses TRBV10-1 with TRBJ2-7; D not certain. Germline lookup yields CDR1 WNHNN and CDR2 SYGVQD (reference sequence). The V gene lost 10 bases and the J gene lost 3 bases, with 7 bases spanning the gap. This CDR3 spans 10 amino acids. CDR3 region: CANLRYEQYF. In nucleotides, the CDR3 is TGCGCCAACTTACGCTACGAGCAGTACTTC.

CDR3 DNA: TGTGCCAGCAATCCAGCGACAGGTGGTCCCTCCTACGAGCAGTACTTC. Translating it yields CASNPATGGPSYEQYF. The chain joins TRBV27 to TRBJ2-7; the D gene is possibly TRBD1 (6 bases). Per germline, CDR1 MNHEY and CDR2 SMNVEV (reference sequence). The CDR3 runs 16 residues. The V gene lost 7 bases and the J gene lost 0 bases, with 19 bases spanning the gap.

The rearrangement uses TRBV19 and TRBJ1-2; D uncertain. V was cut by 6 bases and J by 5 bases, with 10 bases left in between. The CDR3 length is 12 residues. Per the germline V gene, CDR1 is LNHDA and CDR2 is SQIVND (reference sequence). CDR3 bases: TGTGCCAGTAGCGACACGGGGTATGGCTACACCTTC. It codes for CASSDTGYGYTF.

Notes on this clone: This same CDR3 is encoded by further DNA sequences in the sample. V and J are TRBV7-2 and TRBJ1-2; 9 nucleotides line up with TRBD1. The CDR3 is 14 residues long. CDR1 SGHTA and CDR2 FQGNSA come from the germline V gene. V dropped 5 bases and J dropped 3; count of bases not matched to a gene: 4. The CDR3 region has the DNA TGTGCCAGCAGCCGGGACAGGGTTGACTATGGCTACACCTTC. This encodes CASSRDRVDYGYTF.

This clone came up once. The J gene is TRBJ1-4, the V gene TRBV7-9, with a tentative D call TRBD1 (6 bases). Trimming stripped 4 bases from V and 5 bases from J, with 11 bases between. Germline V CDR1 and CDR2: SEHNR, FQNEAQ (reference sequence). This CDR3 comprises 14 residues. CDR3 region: CASSSLGTNEKLFF. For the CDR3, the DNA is TGTGCCAGCAGCTCCCTCGGGACAAATGAAAAACTGTTTTTT.

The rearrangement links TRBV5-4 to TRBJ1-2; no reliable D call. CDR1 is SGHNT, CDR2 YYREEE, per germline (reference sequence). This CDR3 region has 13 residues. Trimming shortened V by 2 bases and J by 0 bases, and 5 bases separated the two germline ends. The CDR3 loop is CASSFPANYGYTF. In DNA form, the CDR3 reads TGTGCCAGCAGCTTTCCAGCTAACTATGGCTACACCTTC.

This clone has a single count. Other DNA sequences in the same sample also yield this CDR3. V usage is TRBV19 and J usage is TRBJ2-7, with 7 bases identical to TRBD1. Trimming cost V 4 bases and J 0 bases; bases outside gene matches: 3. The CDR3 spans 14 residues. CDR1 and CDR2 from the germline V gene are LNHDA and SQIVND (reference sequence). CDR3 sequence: CASSRTGISYEQYF. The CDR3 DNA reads TGTGCCAGTAGTAGGACAGGCATCTCCTACGAGCAGTACTTC.

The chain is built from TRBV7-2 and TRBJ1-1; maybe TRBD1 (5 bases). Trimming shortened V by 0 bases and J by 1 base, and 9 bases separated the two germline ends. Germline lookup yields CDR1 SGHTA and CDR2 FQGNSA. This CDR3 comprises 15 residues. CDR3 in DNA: TGTGCCAGCAGCTTAGCTGCGACAGCGAACACTGAAGCTTTCTTT. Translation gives CASSLAATANTEAFF.

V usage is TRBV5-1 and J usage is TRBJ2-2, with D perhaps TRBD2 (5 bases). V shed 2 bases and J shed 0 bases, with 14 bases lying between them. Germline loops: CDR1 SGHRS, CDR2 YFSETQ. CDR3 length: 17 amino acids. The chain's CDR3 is CASSFIPGSSNTGELFF. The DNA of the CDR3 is TGCGCCAGCAGCTTCATCCCGGGAAGTTCGAACACCGGGGAGCTGTTTTTT.

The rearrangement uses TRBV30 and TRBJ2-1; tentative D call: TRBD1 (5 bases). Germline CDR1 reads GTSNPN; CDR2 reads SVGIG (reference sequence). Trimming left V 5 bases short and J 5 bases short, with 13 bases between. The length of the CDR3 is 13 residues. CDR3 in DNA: TGTGCCTGGGCAAAGGGGCTCCACAATGAGCAGTTCTTC. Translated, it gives CAWAKGLHNEQFF.

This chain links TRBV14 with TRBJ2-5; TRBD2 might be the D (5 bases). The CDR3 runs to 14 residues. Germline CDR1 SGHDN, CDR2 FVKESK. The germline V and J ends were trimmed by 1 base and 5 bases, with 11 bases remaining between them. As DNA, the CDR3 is TGTGCCAGCAGCCAAGTTCTGAGGGCGGAGACCCAGTACTTC. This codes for CASSQVLRAETQYF.

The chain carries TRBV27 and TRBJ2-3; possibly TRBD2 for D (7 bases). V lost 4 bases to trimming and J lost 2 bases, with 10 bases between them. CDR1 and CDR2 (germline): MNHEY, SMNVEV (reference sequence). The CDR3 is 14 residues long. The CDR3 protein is CASSWGGLTDTQYF. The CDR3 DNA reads TGTGCCAGCAGTTGGGGGGGGCTCACAGATACGCAGTATTTT.

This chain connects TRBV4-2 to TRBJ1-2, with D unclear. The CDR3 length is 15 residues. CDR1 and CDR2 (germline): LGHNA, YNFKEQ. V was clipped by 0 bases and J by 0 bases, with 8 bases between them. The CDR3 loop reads CASSQERIANYGYTF. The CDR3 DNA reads TGTGCCAGCAGCCAAGAGCGGATAGCTAACTATGGCTACACCTTC.

The CDR3 sequence: CASSLAGMGAETEAFF. The CDR3, as DNA: TGCGCCAGCAGCTTGGCAGGAATGGGGGCGGAAACTGAAGCTTTCTTT. This sequence joins TRBV5-1 and TRBJ1-1, with D possibly being TRBD1 (6 bases). Germline CDR1 is SGHRS and CDR2 is YFSETQ. The germline V and J ends were trimmed by 0 bases and 5 bases, with 17 bases remaining between them. CDR3 length equals 16 residues.

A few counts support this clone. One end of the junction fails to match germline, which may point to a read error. The CDR3 nucleotides are TGTGCCTGGAGTGTGAATCAGGCAGGGATGGATCTCTTT. Translation: CAWSVNQAGMDLF. The rearrangement joins TRBV30 to TRBJ1-1; tentative D call: TRBD1 (5 bases). The germline CDR1 and CDR2 sequences are GTSNPN and SVGIG (reference sequence). The CDR3 is 13 residues long.

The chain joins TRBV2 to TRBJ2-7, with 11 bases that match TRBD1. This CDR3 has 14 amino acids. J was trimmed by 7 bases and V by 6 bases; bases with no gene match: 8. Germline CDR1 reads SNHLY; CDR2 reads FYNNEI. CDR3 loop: CASSPGQGAREQYF. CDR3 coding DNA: TGTGCCAGCAGCCCTGGACAGGGGGCGCGTGAGCAGTACTTC.

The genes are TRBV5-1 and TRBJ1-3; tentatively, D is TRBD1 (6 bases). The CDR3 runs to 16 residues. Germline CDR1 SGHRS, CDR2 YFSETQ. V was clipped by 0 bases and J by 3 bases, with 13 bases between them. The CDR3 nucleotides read TGCGCCAGCAGCTTGGCACAGGGAGTAGTTGGAAACACCATATATTTT. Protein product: CASSLAQGVVGNTIYF.

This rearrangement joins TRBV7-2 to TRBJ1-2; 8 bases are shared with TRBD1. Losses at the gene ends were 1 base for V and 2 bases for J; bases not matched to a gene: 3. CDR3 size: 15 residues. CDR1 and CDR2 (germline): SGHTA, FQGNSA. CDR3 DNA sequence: TGTGCCAGCAGCTTAGGGACAGGGTTAAACTATGGCTACACCTTC. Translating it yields CASSLGTGLNYGYTF.

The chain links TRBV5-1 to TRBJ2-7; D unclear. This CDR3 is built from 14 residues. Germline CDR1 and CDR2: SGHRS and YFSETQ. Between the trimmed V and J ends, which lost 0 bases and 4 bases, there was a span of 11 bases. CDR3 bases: TGCGCCAGCAGCTTGGTGGTATCCCGGTACGAGCAGTACTTC. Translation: CASSLVVSRYEQYF.

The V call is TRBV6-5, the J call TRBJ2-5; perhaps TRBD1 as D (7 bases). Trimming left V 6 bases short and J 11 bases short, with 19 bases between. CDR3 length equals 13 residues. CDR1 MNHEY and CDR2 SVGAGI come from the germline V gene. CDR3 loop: CASSSTGPGEQYF. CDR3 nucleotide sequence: TGTGCCAGCAGCTCGACAGGGCCGGGGGAGCAGTACTTC.

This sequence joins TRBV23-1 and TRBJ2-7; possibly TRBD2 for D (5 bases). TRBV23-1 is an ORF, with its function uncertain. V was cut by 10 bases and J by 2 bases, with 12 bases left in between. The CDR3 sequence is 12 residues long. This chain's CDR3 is CATRRPTYEQYF. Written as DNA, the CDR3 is TGCGCCACCAGGAGGCCTACCTACGAGCAGTACTTC.

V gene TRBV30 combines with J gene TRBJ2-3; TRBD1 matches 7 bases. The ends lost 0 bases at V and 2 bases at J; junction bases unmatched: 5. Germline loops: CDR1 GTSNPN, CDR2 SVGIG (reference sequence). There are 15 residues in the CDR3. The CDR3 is CAWSVQGQSTDTQYF. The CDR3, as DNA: TGTGCCTGGAGTGTACAGGGGCAGTCCACAGATACGCAGTATTTT.